Shown below are 27 T cell receptor beta chains from a single sample sequenced in a study of T cell changes during pregnancy in multiple sclerosis. Data came from immunoSEQ multiplex PCR; TCRdb stores just in-frame clones and leaves some out. The table shows tens of thousands of clones, with roughly 90% occurring only once. The material sequenced was peripheral blood, taken in the first trimester of pregnancy. The receptors derive from a female donor with multiple sclerosis, enrolled in a pregnancy study.

This rearrangement joins TRBV5-4 to TRBJ1-6, with D unclear. The V and J ends lost 3 bases and 10 bases respectively, with 14 bases between them. The CDR3 runs 14 residues. The germline V gene has CDR1 SGHNT and CDR2 YYREEE (reference sequence). The CDR3 protein is CASSSTSLGSPLHF. CDR3 DNA sequence: TGTGCCAGCAGCTCCACGAGCCTAGGCTCACCCCTCCACTTT.

This clone was counted a few times. This chain connects TRBV7-3 to TRBJ1-1, with 10 bases lining up with TRBD1. The germline V gene has CDR1 SGHTA and CDR2 FQGTGA. The CDR3 runs to 15 residues. The V gene end was trimmed by 5 bases and the J gene end by 2 bases; junction bases not matched to a gene: 5. Written as DNA, the CDR3 is TGTGCCAGCAGCAACCGGGACAGGGGTAACACTGAAGCTTTCTTT. This sequence encodes CASSNRDRGNTEAFF.

The chain's CDR3 is CASKAGTSSTGELFF. The CDR3 DNA follows: TGTGCCAGTAAAGCCGGGACTAGCAGTACGGGGGAGCTGTTTTTT. The J gene is TRBJ2-2, the V gene TRBV19; 9 bases line up with TRBD2. The V gene's germline CDR1 is LNHDA and CDR2 SQIVND (reference sequence). V shed 7 bases, J shed 8 bases, and the junction held 11 bases outside the gene matches. The CDR3 is 15 amino acids.

This rearrangement joins TRBV7-2 to TRBJ2-3; the D gene is possibly TRBD1 (7 bases). The CDR3 is 15 residues long. Trimming stripped 6 bases from V and 3 bases from J, with 16 bases between. Per the germline V gene, CDR1 is SGHTA and CDR2 is FQGNSA. The CDR3 here is CASRWSQGGTDTQYF. The CDR3 nucleotides are TGTGCCAGCAGATGGTCCCAGGGGGGTACAGATACGCAGTATTTT. Using reference TRBV7-2 and TRBJ2-3 for the parts outside the CDR3, the full variable domain is GAGVSQSPSNKVTEKGKDVELRCDPISGHTALYWYRQSLGQGLEFLIYFQGNSAPDKSGLPSDRFSAERTGGSVSTLTIQRTQQEDSAVYLCASRWSQGGTDTQYFGPGTRLTVL.

V gene TRBV2 combines with J gene TRBJ1-1, with 7 bases matching TRBD1. V trimming: 6 bases; J trimming: 0 bases; junction bases outside the gene matches: 7. Germline assignment: CDR1 SNHLY and CDR2 FYNNEI. This CDR3 is 15 amino acids long. The CDR3 DNA sequence: TGTGCCAGCAGGGAGAGGACAGGAGTGAACACTGAAGCTTTCTTT. Translation: CASRERTGVNTEAFF. Combining the CDR3 with reference TRBV2 and TRBJ1-1 gives the whole variable domain EPEVTQTPSHQVTQMGQEVILRCVPISNHLYFYWYRQILGQKVEFLVSFYNNEISEKSEIFDDQFSVERPDGSNFTLKIRSTKLEDSAMYFCASRERTGVNTEAFFGQGTRLTVV.

The gene calls are TRBV12-5 and TRBJ2-1, with TRBD2 matching over 9 bases. Germline CDR1 is LGHNT and CDR2 is FRNRAP. The CDR3 sequence is 20 residues long. V shed 1 base and J 8 bases; nucleotides not matched to a gene: 21. In DNA, the CDR3 is TGTGCTAGTGGTTTGGGTCGTAATAGCGGGAGTATGGGGGCAAGGTATGAGCAGTTCTTC. This encodes CASGLGRNSGSMGARYEQFF.

A word on this clone: The identical CDR3 is also encoded by other nucleotide sequences in the sample. The V gene is TRBV5-4, the J gene TRBJ2-5, with D possibly matching TRBD2 (5 bases). From germline, CDR1 is SGHNT and CDR2 YYREEE (reference sequence). The V end was cut by 3 bases, the J end by 0 bases, with 18 bases between. The CDR3 totals 17 residues. The CDR3 region is CASSSRGFGRDQETQYF. For the CDR3, the DNA is TGTGCCAGCAGCTCTCGGGGTTTTGGTAGAGACCAAGAGACCCAGTACTTC.

The chain joins TRBV6-5 to TRBJ2-7, with 7 bases lining up with TRBD1. CDR1 and CDR2 from the germline V gene are MNHEY and SVGAGI. The junction had 8 bases not matched to a gene; V was cut back by 6 bases and J by 0 bases. The CDR3 consists of 15 residues. DNA of the CDR3: TGTGCCAGCAGCCTACAGGGGTTACCCTCCTACGAGCAGTACTTC. As protein: CASSLQGLPSYEQYF.

The chain combines TRBV7-9 with TRBJ2-2; 7 positions match TRBD1. Germline CDR1 SEHNR, CDR2 FQNEAQ (reference sequence). V shed 0 bases, J shed 7 bases, and the junction held 8 bases outside the gene matches. The CDR3 is 16 residues long. CDR3 amino acids: CASSLALEGGHGELFF. Here the CDR3 DNA reads TGTGCCAGCAGCTTAGCGTTGGAAGGGGGCCACGGGGAGCTGTTTTTT.

The chain has TRBV30 and TRBJ2-3; D gene ambiguous. The germline V and J ends were trimmed by 2 bases and 1 base, with 4 bases remaining between them. Germline CDR1 and CDR2: GTSNPN and SVGIG (reference sequence). CDR3 length: 12 amino acids. CDR3 protein: CAWSRGTDTQYF. In DNA form, the CDR3 reads TGTGCCTGGAGTCGTGGCACAGATACGCAGTATTTT. The complete variable domain, with remaining parts taken from reference TRBV30 and TRBJ2-3, reads SQTIHQWPATLVQPVGSPLSLECTVEGTSNPNLYWYRQAAGRGLQLLFYSVGIGQISSEVPQNLSASRPQDRQFILSSKKLLLSDSGFYLCAWSRGTDTQYFGPGTRLTVL.

V usage is TRBV15 and J usage is TRBJ1-1; 9 bases line up with TRBD1. The CDR3 runs 12 residues. The V gene end was trimmed by 11 bases and the J gene end by 0 bases; junction bases not matched to a gene: 1. Germline CDR1 reads LNHNV; CDR2 reads YYDKDF (reference sequence). CDR3 nucleotides: TGTGCCTGGGACAGGGTGAACACTGAAGCTTTCTTT. Translation: CAWDRVNTEAFF.

The rearrangement joins TRBV25-1 to TRBJ1-2, with 7 bases identical to TRBD1. The germline gives CDR1 MGHDK, CDR2 SYGVNS. V lost 5 bases and J lost 6; bases outside the gene matches: 15. The CDR3 runs to 16 residues. CDR3 region: CASSRDSTPNLDGYTF. The CDR3 DNA sequence: TGTGCCAGCAGTCGGGACAGTACCCCGAATTTAGATGGCTACACCTTC.

The rearrangement links TRBV7-9 to TRBJ2-1; TRBD1 agrees at 7 bases. The CDR3 is 14 residues long. The V gene end was trimmed by 8 bases and the J gene end by 2 bases; junction bases not matched to a gene: 6. The germline gives CDR1 SEHNR, CDR2 FQNEAQ (reference sequence). The CDR3: CASGDSLAYNEQFF. The CDR3, as DNA: TGTGCCAGCGGGGACAGTCTCGCCTACAATGAGCAGTTCTTC.

The CDR3, as DNA: TGTGCCAGCAGTCCGTCGGGGTTCGGCGCCTACGAGCAGTACTTC. This encodes CASSPSGFGAYEQYF. The rearrangement uses TRBV27 and TRBJ2-7; D may be TRBD2 (5 bases). CDR3 size: 15 residues. Per germline, CDR1 MNHEY and CDR2 SMNVEV (reference sequence). Between the trimmed V and J ends, which lost 5 bases and 2 bases, there was a span of 16 bases.

This clone was seen only a few times. V usage is TRBV18 and J usage is TRBJ2-7, with 8 bases fitting TRBD2. Germline V lookup: CDR1 KGHSH, CDR2 LQKENI. The CDR3 is made up of 14 amino acids. V was clipped by 3 bases and J by 6 bases; unmatched bases: 7. The CDR3 spells CASSPGLAGLEQYF. The CDR3 DNA reads TGTGCCAGCTCACCCGGACTAGCAGGGCTCGAGCAGTACTTC.

This clone was seen a single time. The V call is TRBV4-1, the J call TRBJ2-1; D is ambiguous. Per germline, CDR1 MGHRA and CDR2 YSYEKL. This CDR3 region has 13 residues. The ends were cut back, 3 bases at V and 10 bases at J, with 13 bases in the middle. CDR3 DNA sequence: TGCGCCAGCAGCCAGGAGACCTCCATAGAGCAGTTCTTC. Translation gives CASSQETSIEQFF.

In its sample, this clone was seen once. The rearrangement links TRBV27 to TRBJ2-3; 10 positions agree with TRBD2. The trim removed 2 bases at V and 8 bases at J, leaving 1 base unmatched. Germline V gene sequence: CDR1 MNHEY, CDR2 SMNVEV (reference sequence). This CDR3 comprises 13 residues. The CDR3 spells CASSLLAGVTQYF. The DNA for the CDR3 is TGTGCCAGCAGTTTACTAGCGGGAGTTACGCAGTATTTT.

This chain joins TRBV11-3 and TRBJ1-5; D is ambiguous. The germline gives CDR1 SGHNT, CDR2 YENEEA. The V end was cut by 9 bases, the J end by 3 bases, with 15 bases between. The CDR3 sequence is 14 residues long. In DNA form, the CDR3 reads TGTGCCAGTCTGCGGGTCACAGACAATCAGCCCCAGCATTTT. Translating gives CASLRVTDNQPQHF.

The chain carries TRBV18 and TRBJ2-1; D gene unclear. The ends were cut back, 3 bases at V and 8 bases at J, with 14 bases in the middle. This CDR3 spans 14 amino acids. CDR1 is KGHSH, CDR2 LQKENI, per germline. This CDR3 reads CASSPPDHRDEQFF. The CDR3, as DNA: TGTGCCAGCTCACCTCCCGACCACCGGGATGAGCAGTTCTTC.

The chain recombines TRBV6-5 with TRBJ2-1, with 8 bases lining up with TRBD2. Germline V gene sequence: CDR1 MNHEY, CDR2 SVGAGI. This CDR3 is built from 13 residues. V lost 6 bases to trimming and J lost 10 bases; unmatched junction nucleotides: 8. The CDR3 region has the DNA TGTGCCAGCAGGCCCGGGGGGGCGGAAGAGCAGTTCTTC. Translated, it gives CASRPGGAEEQFF.

The chain carries TRBV13 and TRBJ2-6; maybe TRBD1 (6 bases). The V gene lost 7 bases and the J gene lost 0 bases, with 22 bases spanning the gap. CDR3 length: 19 residues. Germline V gene sequence: CDR1 PRHDT, CDR2 FYEKMQ (reference sequence). Here the CDR3 reads CASNPRGAWGRSGANVLTF. The CDR3, as DNA: TGTGCCAGCAACCCAAGGGGCGCATGGGGGCGCTCTGGGGCCAACGTCCTGACTTTC. The full variable domain, its missing parts supplied by reference TRBV13 and TRBJ2-6, is AAGVIQSPRHLIKEKRETATLKCYPIPRHDTVYWYQQGPGQDPQFLISFYEKMQSDKGSIPDRFSAQQFSDYHSELNMSSLELGDSALYFCASNPRGAWGRSGANVLTFGAGSRLTVL.

The chain combines TRBV4-1 with TRBJ2-1, with 7 bases fitting TRBD1. The germline V gene encodes CDR1 MGHRA and CDR2 YSYEKL. The CDR3 covers 17 residues. V shed 0 bases and J 5 bases; nucleotides not matched to a gene: 10. The CDR3 DNA reads TGCGCCAGCAGCCAAGATATGGGACAGTATTTAGACAATGAGCAGTTCTTC. Translated: CASSQDMGQYLDNEQFF.

J is TRBJ2-7 and V is TRBV19, with TRBD1 matching 11 bases. CDR1 is LNHDA, CDR2 SQIVND, per germline (reference sequence). CDR3 size: 14 residues. V was clipped by 3 bases and J by 2 bases; unmatched bases: 0. CDR3 loop: CASSMDRGPYEQYF. For the CDR3, the DNA is TGTGCCAGTAGTATGGACAGGGGGCCCTACGAGCAGTACTTC.

For the CDR3, the DNA is TGTGCCAGCAGCTTTCCGGGACTAGCGGGAGGGCCCCCTCTCAATGAGCAGTTCTTC. Amino acids: CASSFPGLAGGPPLNEQFF. V usage is TRBV7-6 and J usage is TRBJ2-1; TRBD2 agrees at 16 bases. Per the germline V gene, CDR1 is SGHVS and CDR2 is FNYEAQ. The CDR3 has 19 amino acids. V lost 3 bases and J lost 6; bases outside the gene matches: 11.

The table lists this clone with a count of one. The J gene is TRBJ2-3, the V gene TRBV6-1; D remains ambiguous. Trimming took 7 bases from V and 6 from J, leaving 20 bases between them. The CDR3 covers 15 residues. Germline CDR1 reads MNHNS; CDR2 reads SASEGT. The chain's CDR3 is CASTVMGPTPDTQYF. CDR3 nucleotides: TGTGCCAGCACCGTGATGGGTCCGACACCTGATACGCAGTATTTT.

The chain employs TRBV6-5 and TRBJ1-1; D gene unclear. Germline V gene lookup returns CDR1 MNHEY and CDR2 SVGAGI. The ends were cut back, 2 bases at V and 6 bases at J, with 13 bases in the middle. The CDR3 is made up of 14 amino acids. The CDR3 DNA reads TGTGCCAGCAGTTACGACGGTGAGGTGGCTGAAGCTTTCTTT. It specifies CASSYDGEVAEAFF.

As DNA, the CDR3 is TGTGCCAGCAGTTTATCTGGGCTCGGGGGGTATGGCTACACCTTC. It is translated as CASSLSGLGGYGYTF. This chain links TRBV27 with TRBJ1-2; tentative D call: TRBD1 (5 bases). Trimming left V 0 bases short and J 5 bases short, with 13 bases between. CDR3 length: 15 amino acids. Germline-derived CDR1 and CDR2 are MNHEY and SMNVEV (reference sequence).